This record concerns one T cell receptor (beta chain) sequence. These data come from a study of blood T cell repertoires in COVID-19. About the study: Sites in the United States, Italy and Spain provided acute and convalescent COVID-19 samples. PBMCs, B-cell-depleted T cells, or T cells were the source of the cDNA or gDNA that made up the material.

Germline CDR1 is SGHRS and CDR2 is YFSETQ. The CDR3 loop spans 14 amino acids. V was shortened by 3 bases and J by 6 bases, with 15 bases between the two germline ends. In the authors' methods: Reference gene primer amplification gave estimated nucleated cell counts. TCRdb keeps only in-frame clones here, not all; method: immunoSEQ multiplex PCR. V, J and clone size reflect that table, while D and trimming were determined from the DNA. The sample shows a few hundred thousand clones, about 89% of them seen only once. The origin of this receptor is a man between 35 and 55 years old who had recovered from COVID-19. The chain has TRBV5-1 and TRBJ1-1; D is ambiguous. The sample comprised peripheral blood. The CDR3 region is CASSSRGEGAEAFF. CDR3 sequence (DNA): TGCGCCAGCAGCTCGCGTGGGGAGGGCGCTGAAGCTTTCTTT.